The clone carrying this TCR beta chain has just a few counts. No antigen is known for it. Addition of a universal primer site occurred through template switching, and cDNA carried unique molecular identifiers. From the 5' RACE reads, TCRdb called clonotypes with MiXCR, one entry per CDR3 protein. The sample carries nearly 250,000 distinct CDR3 sequences, approximately 7% recorded once. In germline, CDR1 is DFQATT, CDR2 SNEGSKA (reference sequence). V was trimmed by 1 base and J by 0 bases, leaving 10 bases between them. The CDR3 extends over 15 amino acids. These data originate in a study of identical twins. Study conclusions and caveats: Models underestimated TCR alpha sharing (out-of-frame) in monozygotic twins. Its conclusions, products of cross-sectional statistical analysis, did not come from following the same donors. Twins' excess sharing was less marked for out-of-frame beta sequences.

The same specimen was also included in a second study, on yellow fever vaccine responses in identical twins.

This chain uses TRBV20-1 with TRBJ2-1; D gene ambiguous. The origin of this receptor is a woman between 18 and 29 years old in good health. The sequenced sample was memory (CD45RO+) T cells sorted from blood. CDR3 loop: CSARAPVSSYNEQFF. CDR3 DNA sequence: TGCAGTGCTAGAGCTCCAGTGAGCTCCTACAATGAGCAGTTCTTC.